This T cell receptor beta chain was sequenced in a study of blood T cells in healthy people across ages. General study results and limits: The study regarded diversity estimates from one million T cells as underestimates. For the donors, CMV status was unknown and possibly confounded expanded clonotype changes.

The second PCR ran about 6 to 11 cycles with a sample-barcoded 5' primer and J-beta primers. A tag from a template-switch adaptor with 12 random nucleotides marked each cDNA molecule. TCRdb called the 5' RACE reads again in MiXCR, with one record for every CDR3 protein. The sample yields 710,000 or so distinct CDR3 sequences, approximately 21% seen once. With regard to this clonotype: Its antigen is still unknown.

This CDR3 spans 14 amino acids. V was trimmed by 5 bases and J by 0 bases, leaving 9 bases between them. The germline CDR1 and CDR2 sequences are SGHTA and FQGNSA. Sequenced material: blood. V is TRBV7-2 and J is TRBJ2-3, with no clear D. The source is a man aged 70 or older in good health. The CDR3 nucleotides read TGTGCCAGCAGCCAAAGGCCTAGCACAGATACGCAGTATTTT. Protein: CASSQRPSTDTQYF.